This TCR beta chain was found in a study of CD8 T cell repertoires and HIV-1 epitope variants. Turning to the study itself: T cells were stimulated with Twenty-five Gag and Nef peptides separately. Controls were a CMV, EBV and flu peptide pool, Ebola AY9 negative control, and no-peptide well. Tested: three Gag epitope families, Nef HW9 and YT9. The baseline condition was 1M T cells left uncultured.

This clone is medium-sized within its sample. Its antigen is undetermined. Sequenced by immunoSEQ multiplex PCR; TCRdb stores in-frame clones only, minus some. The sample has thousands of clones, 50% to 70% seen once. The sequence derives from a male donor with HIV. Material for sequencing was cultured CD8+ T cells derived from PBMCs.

The CDR3 sequence is CASSDGDNSPLHF. The CDR3 DNA reads as TGTGCCAGCAGTGACGGAGATAATTCACCCCTCCACTTT. The chain carries TRBV6-4 and TRBJ1-6; D is ambiguous. The CDR3 runs to 13 residues. CDR1 and CDR2 from the germline V gene are MRHNA and SNTAGT. V dropped 2 bases and J dropped 5 bases, with 4 bases sitting between them.